This T cell receptor (beta chain) was recorded in a study of T cells after yellow fever vaccination. TCRdb re-called the 5' RACE reads with MiXCR, one entry per CDR3 protein. The profile shows 500,000 to 650,000 distinct CDR3 sequences, about 12% of them singletons. Specimen: PBMCs, collected on the day of the yellow fever booster vaccination. The TCR sequence derives from a man aged 25 to 45 who received the YFV17D yellow fever vaccine.

CDR3 coding DNA: TGCGCCAGCAGTAAAGGGGACAGGGTTCAAGAGACCCAGTACTTC. Protein product: CASSKGDRVQETQYF. The chain uses TRBV10-1 and TRBJ2-5, with TRBD1 matching 9 bases. The CDR3 sequence is 15 residues long. Germline loops: CDR1 WNHNN, CDR2 SYGVQD (reference sequence). V shed 5 bases, J shed 2 bases, and the junction held 6 bases outside the gene matches.